The next 5 T cell receptor beta chains were all read from a single sample in a study of Ad26.COV2.S vaccination and SARS-CoV-2 variants. TCRdb's table, derived via immunoSEQ multiplex PCR, lists solely in-frame clones and lacks some. The sample holds a few hundred thousand clones; roughly 90% are singletons and the top ten take 3.6%. The sample's treatment: some 19 received Ad26.COV2.S at low or high dose, single or two shots; a few received placebo; per-sample allocation not given. Sampling was done on day 63 after the first vaccine or placebo injection. Sequenced material: peripheral blood, taken in a trial of Ad26.COV2.S vaccine versus placebo. These receptor sequences come from a person aged 18-60 years who received the Ad26.COV2.S COVID-19 vaccine or a placebo.

CDR3 DNA: TGTGCCAGCAGTCCCCCAGGGGGGCGCGAGAATGGCTACACCTTC. Amino acid sequence: CASSPPGGRENGYTF. This chain connects TRBV6-5 to TRBJ1-2; TRBD1 aligns across 7 bases. CDR3 length: 15 amino acids. Looked up from germline, CDR1 is MNHEY and CDR2 is SVGAGI. V trimming: 5 bases; J trimming: 6 bases; junction bases outside the gene matches: 12.

This sequence joins TRBV29-1 and TRBJ1-1, with 9 bases lining up with TRBD1. Germline assignment: CDR1 SQVTM and CDR2 ANQGSEA. V lost 7 bases, J lost 5 bases, and 8 bases stayed unmatched. The length of the CDR3 is 13 residues. The CDR3 loop reads CSANTGGVTEAFF. The CDR3, as DNA: TGCAGCGCGAACACAGGGGGCGTGACTGAAGCTTTCTTT.

The genes are TRBV5-1 and TRBJ2-5; TRBD1 matches 8 bases. Per the germline V gene, CDR1 is SGHRS and CDR2 is YFSETQ. Germline trimming cut 2 bases from V and 1 base from J; bases unmatched to any gene: 4. This CDR3 spans 15 amino acids. The CDR3, as DNA: TGCGCCAGCAGCTTATCCGGGACAGGCCAAGAGACCCAGTACTTC. It specifies CASSLSGTGQETQYF.

The rearrangement uses TRBV28 and TRBJ2-6; no clear D. Trimming cost V 3 bases and J 4 bases, with 13 bases left between them. The length of the CDR3 is 16 residues. Looked up from germline, CDR1 is MDHEN and CDR2 is SYDVKM. This CDR3 is CASSFVKGTGANVLTF. In DNA form, the CDR3 reads TGTGCCAGCAGTTTTGTGAAGGGAACCGGGGCCAACGTCCTGACTTTC.

The V gene is TRBV19, the J gene TRBJ2-5; weak D call: TRBD1 (5 bases). Trimming shortened V by 5 bases and J by 4 bases, and 14 bases separated the two germline ends. The CDR3 extends over 14 amino acids. Per the germline V gene, CDR1 is LNHDA and CDR2 is SQIVND (reference sequence). CDR3 bases: TGTGCCAGTAGTCCTAGTAATACAGGAGAGACCCAGTACTTC. Encoded protein: CASSPSNTGETQYF. The full variable domain, in which reference TRBV19 and TRBJ2-5 provide the parts outside the CDR3, is DGGITQSPKYLFRKEGQNVTLSCEQNLNHDAMYWYRQDPGQGLRLIYYSQIVNDFQKGDIAEGYSVSREKKESFPLTVTSAQKNPTAFYLCASSPSNTGETQYFGPGTRLLVL.